These 30 T cell receptor beta chains were all obtained from the same sample, sequenced in a study of identical twins. One entry per CDR3 protein results from TCRdb running MiXCR on the 5' RACE reads. Of about 530,000 distinct CDR3 sequences listed, 20% to 25% are singletons. This sample also belongs to another study, concerning yellow fever vaccine responses in identical twins.

The sample taken for sequencing was CD4+ T cells sorted from blood. Source of these receptors: a young woman in good health.

This clonotype has more than one count but fewer than ten. The V gene is TRBV12-3 or TRBV12-4, the J gene TRBJ1-6; D is undetermined. Trimming removed 2 bases from V and 7 bases from J, with 6 bases in between. The CDR3 runs 13 residues. The CDR3 is CASSLYINSPLHF. CDR3 nucleotides: TGTGCCAGCAGTTTATACATAAATTCACCCCTCCACTTT.

The rearrangement links TRBV7-9 to TRBJ2-2; no clear D. The germline CDR1 and CDR2 sequences are SEHNR and FQNEAQ (reference sequence). V shed 1 base and J shed 3 bases, with 6 bases lying between them. CDR3 length equals 14 residues. The CDR3 sequence: CASSLVVYTGELFF. The CDR3, as DNA: TGTGCCAGCAGCTTAGTAGTGTACACCGGGGAGCTGTTTTTT.

This chain links TRBV10-3 with TRBJ2-5; 7 nucleotides match TRBD1. J gave up 5 bases and V 6 bases, and 6 bases lay outside the gene matches. CDR1 is ENHRY, CDR2 SYGVKD, per germline. The CDR3 has 13 residues. Here the CDR3 DNA reads TGTGCCATCAGAAGGGGGCTCGGGGAGACCCAGTACTTC. This sequence encodes CAIRRGLGETQYF.

The V call is TRBV18, the J call TRBJ2-5; the D is unclear. The CDR3 extends over 16 amino acids. Germline V gene lookup returns CDR1 KGHSH and CDR2 LQKENI. V lost 0 bases and J 5 bases, leaving 16 bases between the germline ends. The CDR3 spells CASSPPPGLDGETQYF. The CDR3 region has the DNA TGTGCCAGCTCACCACCCCCTGGGTTGGATGGGGAGACCCAGTACTTC.

The gene calls are TRBV7-9 and TRBJ1-3; D is unresolved. The V gene's germline CDR1 is SEHNR and CDR2 FQNEAQ (reference sequence). This CDR3 contains 13 residues. Trimming cost V 6 bases and J 0 bases, with 6 bases left between them. The CDR3 DNA sequence: TGTGCCAGCAGGCACCGCTCTGGAAACACCATATATTTT. It yields the protein CASRHRSGNTIYF.

The chain carries TRBV28 and TRBJ2-1; D gene uncertain. Per germline, CDR1 MDHEN and CDR2 SYDVKM. The CDR3 has 14 residues. V shed 8 bases and J shed 0 bases, with 11 bases lying between them. The chain's CDR3 is CASSRPHSYNEQFF. The CDR3 region has the DNA TGTGCCAGCTCCAGACCCCACTCCTACAATGAGCAGTTCTTC. Drawing the rest from reference TRBV28 and TRBJ2-1, the complete variable domain is DVKVTQSSRYLVKRTGEKVFLECVQDMDHENMFWYRQDPGLGLRLIYFSYDVKMKEKGDIPEGYSVSREKKERFSLILESASTNQTSMYLCASSRPHSYNEQFFGPGTRLTVL.

The gene calls are TRBV7-3 and TRBJ2-6; D ambiguous. Trimming took 1 base from V and 4 from J, leaving 5 bases between them. Germline CDR1 reads SGHTA; CDR2 reads FQGTGA. The CDR3 is made up of 14 amino acids. CDR3 sequence (DNA): TGTGCCAGCAGCTTAAGTCCCGGGGCCAACGTCCTGACTTTC. Amino acids: CASSLSPGANVLTF.

The J gene is TRBJ2-3, the V gene TRBV5-1, with 9 positions matching TRBD1. The J segment lost 2 bases and the V segment lost 0 bases, leaving 4 bases of the junction unmatched. The germline V gene has CDR1 SGHRS and CDR2 YFSETQ. This CDR3 contains 16 residues. The DNA of the CDR3 is TGCGCCAGCAGCTTGGCCTGGGACAGGGACACAGATACGCAGTATTTT. This gives the protein CASSLAWDRDTDTQYF.

This clonotype was observed many times. This chain links TRBV11-2 with TRBJ1-4, with 7 bases matching TRBD1. Germline CDR1 reads SGHAT; CDR2 reads FQNNGV. The V gene end was trimmed by 5 bases and the J gene end by 0 bases; junction bases not matched to a gene: 6. This CDR3 has 16 amino acids. As DNA, the CDR3 is TGTGCCAGCAGCCCAGGACAGGCCGCAACTAATGAAAAACTGTTTTTT. Its protein product is CASSPGQAATNEKLFF.

This clonotype appeared a few times. The chain carries TRBV28 and TRBJ2-3; 9 bases align to TRBD1. Germline CDR1 is MDHEN and CDR2 is SYDVKM. The ends lost 2 bases at V and 6 bases at J; junction bases unmatched: 6. The CDR3 has 15 residues. CDR3 in amino acids: CASSLPKQGADTQYF. The CDR3 bases are TGTGCCAGCAGTTTACCGAAACAGGGGGCGGATACGCAGTATTTT.

This clonotype was counted a few times. The chain recombines TRBV20-1 with TRBJ2-2; D is possibly TRBD1 or TRBD2 (5 bases each). V shed 5 bases and J shed 6 bases, with 25 bases lying between them. This CDR3 comprises 17 residues. The germline gives CDR1 DFQATT, CDR2 SNEGSKA (reference sequence). In DNA form, the CDR3 reads TGCAGTGCTCGCATCCCGGGACCTACACAGGACGCCGGGGAGCTGTTTTTT. Its protein product is CSARIPGPTQDAGELFF.

This clonotype has at least ten counts. The chain links TRBV5-1 to TRBJ2-3; 11 bases map to TRBD1. Germline CDR1 SGHRS, CDR2 YFSETQ. This CDR3 comprises 15 residues. Trimming took 4 bases from V and 7 from J; bases not matched to a gene: 8. The CDR3 DNA sequence: TGCGCCAGCAGCACGGGACAGGGGGGACTCAATACGCAGTATTTT. This gives the protein CASSTGQGGLNTQYF. Full variable domain (remainder filled in from reference TRBV5-1 and TRBJ2-3): KAGVTQTPRYLIKTRGQQVTLSCSPISGHRSVSWYQQTPGQGLQFLFEYFSETQRNKGNFPGRFSGRQFSNSRSEMNVSTLELGDSALYLCASSTGQGGLNTQYFGPGTRLTVL.

The chain links TRBV20-1 to TRBJ2-1, with D maybe TRBD2 (7 bases). The germline CDR1 and CDR2 sequences are DFQATT and SNEGSKA (reference sequence). Between the trimmed V and J ends, which lost 6 bases and 2 bases, there was a span of 23 bases. CDR3 length: 17 residues. CDR3 protein: CSAEGGPRGAPYNEQFF. CDR3 bases: TGCAGTGCCGAGGGGGGGCCTCGGGGAGCACCCTACAATGAGCAGTTCTTC.

This chain joins TRBV20-1 and TRBJ2-5, with D perhaps matching TRBD2 (5 bases). CDR3 size: 12 residues. Trimming shortened V by 6 bases and J by 6 bases, and 14 bases separated the two germline ends. Looked up from germline, CDR1 is DFQATT and CDR2 is SNEGSKA (reference sequence). The CDR3 loop reads CSAQTSLKTQYF. The CDR3, as DNA: TGCAGTGCGCAAACTAGTCTCAAGACCCAGTACTTC.

This clonotype was seen more than once but under ten times. The chain recombines TRBV3-1 with TRBJ1-5, with 7 bases fitting TRBD1. With V trimmed by 5 bases and J by 0 bases, 7 bases remained unmatched. Germline CDR1 LGHDT, CDR2 YNNKEL (reference sequence). The CDR3 consists of 16 residues. Written as DNA, the CDR3 is TGTGCCAGCAGCAACCGGGACAGCCATAGCAATCAGCCCCAGCATTTT. The encoded protein is CASSNRDSHSNQPQHF.

This clonotype was detected only a few times. This chain links TRBV6-1 with TRBJ1-5; TRBD1 agrees at 7 bases. CDR3 length: 15 residues. Germline V gene sequence: CDR1 MNHNS, CDR2 SASEGT. Trimming cost V 6 bases and J 4 bases; bases outside gene matches: 9. The CDR3 coding sequence is TGTGCCAGCAGGCCAACTACAGGGGTAAATCAGCCCCAGCATTTT. It yields the protein CASRPTTGVNQPQHF.

The chain is built from TRBV7-3 and TRBJ1-1; D possibly corresponds to TRBD1 (5 bases). Deletions cut 4 bases from V and 4 bases from J, with 16 bases between. The CDR3 has 15 residues. Germline values: CDR1 SGHTA, CDR2 FQGTGA. The CDR3 region has the DNA TGTGCCAGCAGCTCCCTCGGACAAGGTACCACTGAAGCTTTCTTT. Translating gives CASSSLGQGTTEAFF.

The rearrangement links TRBV20-1 to TRBJ2-1, with 7 positions matching TRBD2. The germline V gene has CDR1 DFQATT and CDR2 SNEGSKA (reference sequence). The CDR3 consists of 14 residues. The trim removed 6 bases at V and 7 bases at J, leaving 12 bases unmatched. The CDR3 loop reads CSANPGRERNEQFF. The DNA for the CDR3 is TGCAGTGCCAACCCAGGGCGGGAGAGAAATGAGCAGTTCTTC.

V gene TRBV6-5 combines with J gene TRBJ2-1; 9 bases line up with TRBD2. CDR1 is MNHEY and CDR2 is SVGAGI in the germline V gene. Trimming at V came to 0 bases and at J to 8 bases, leaving 11 bases not matched to a gene. The length of the CDR3 is 17 residues. CDR3 protein: CASSYSMLSSGSHEQFF. The CDR3 DNA sequence: TGTGCCAGCAGTTACTCGATGTTGAGTAGCGGGAGCCATGAGCAGTTCTTC.

This clonotype was seen a single time. V and J are TRBV29-1 and TRBJ2-7, with 9 positions matching TRBD2. V was pared by 0 bases and J by 8 bases, with 11 bases of the junction left unmatched. Per the germline V gene, CDR1 is SQVTM and CDR2 is ANQGSEA. CDR3 size: 15 residues. The CDR3 DNA reads as TGCAGCGTTGAAGACGAAGGTAGCGGGAGTATACAGCAGTACTTC. This encodes CSVEDEGSGSIQQYF.

The gene calls are TRBV25-1 and TRBJ2-7; 13 nucleotides match TRBD2. Germline CDR1 reads MGHDK; CDR2 reads SYGVNS. V lost 1 base, J lost 6 bases, and 3 bases stayed unmatched. CDR3 length equals 15 residues. This chain's CDR3 is CASSEFRTSGSEQYF. CDR3 DNA sequence: TGTGCCAGCAGTGAATTCCGGACTAGCGGGAGCGAGCAGTACTTC.

This clonotype was observed a few times. The chain has TRBV7-8 and TRBJ2-3; D may be TRBD2 (5 bases). CDR3 length: 16 residues. V dropped 5 bases and J dropped 1 base, with 16 bases sitting between them. Germline V lookup: CDR1 SGHVS, CDR2 FQNEAQ. The CDR3 loop is CASSTSTGLRTDTQYF. The CDR3 DNA follows: TGTGCCAGCAGCACAAGCACTGGACTCCGCACAGATACGCAGTATTTT.

This chain joins TRBV3-1 and TRBJ1-6; D not certain. CDR3 length: 17 residues. V lost 2 bases and J lost 7, with 18 bases in between. Germline CDR1 LGHDT, CDR2 YNNKEL (reference sequence). CDR3 sequence: CASSQTSSGKWNSPLHF. CDR3 coding DNA: TGTGCCAGCAGCCAAACCTCCTCGGGGAAATGGAATTCACCCCTCCACTTT.

The chain uses TRBV3-1 and TRBJ2-3; possible D gene TRBD2, 6 bases. Trimming took off 4 bases at V and 0 bases at J, with 14 bases between the two ends. The CDR3 sequence is 16 residues long. Germline CDR1 LGHDT, CDR2 YNNKEL (reference sequence). The CDR3 loop is CASSPWGGASTDTQYF. The CDR3 bases are TGTGCCAGCAGCCCCTGGGGCGGGGCTAGCACAGATACGCAGTATTTT.

The chain couples TRBV20-1 to TRBJ1-5; D is uncertain. V dropped 2 bases and J dropped 2 bases, with 7 bases sitting between them. CDR3 size: 13 residues. In germline, CDR1 is DFQATT, CDR2 SNEGSKA (reference sequence). CDR3 residues: CSARQDGNQPQHF. CDR3 DNA sequence: TGCAGTGCTAGACAGGACGGCAATCAGCCCCAGCATTTT.

This clonotype was observed a handful of times. The chain carries TRBV12-3 or TRBV12-4 and TRBJ2-1; D ambiguous. The CDR3 has 11 residues. V shed 8 bases and J shed 9 bases, with 11 bases lying between them. The CDR3 reads CASSPGFEQFF. The CDR3, as DNA: TGTGCCAGCTCCCCCGGATTTGAGCAGTTCTTC.

This clonotype has only a few counts. The J gene is TRBJ1-5, the V gene TRBV12-3 or TRBV12-4; D is unclear. V was shortened by 5 bases and J by 2 bases, with 10 bases between the two germline ends. This CDR3 is built from 14 residues. The CDR3 DNA reads TGTGCCAGCAGTCCCCGTAAGGGCAATCAGCCCCAGCATTTT. Its protein is CASSPRKGNQPQHF.

The gene calls are TRBV7-2 and TRBJ2-3; D is perhaps TRBD2 (5 bases). The CDR3 is made up of 14 amino acids. Germline V CDR1 and CDR2: SGHTA, FQGNSA. V gave up 5 bases and J gave up 2 bases, with 11 bases separating them. The CDR3 DNA sequence: TGTGCCAGCAGCACCTTGACTACCACAGATACGCAGTATTTT. Protein: CASSTLTTTDTQYF.

This sequence joins TRBV6-1 and TRBJ2-2, with no clear D. Germline lookup yields CDR1 MNHNS and CDR2 SASEGT. This CDR3 is built from 13 residues. V lost 8 bases, J lost 0 bases, and 7 bases lay in between. CDR3 sequence: CASRLPNTGELFF. CDR3 in DNA: TGTGCCAGCCGCCTGCCGAACACCGGGGAGCTGTTTTTT.

This clonotype was seen at least ten times. The chain recombines TRBV12-3 or TRBV12-4 with TRBJ2-3; the D gene is possibly TRBD2 (7 bases). Trimming took 5 bases from V and 6 from J, leaving 21 bases between them. CDR3 length equals 16 residues. CDR3 DNA: TGTGCCAGCAGTCCCCTCTCGGGGGGCCACAGGGATACGCAGTATTTT. Translation gives CASSPLSGGHRDTQYF.